This is a list of T cell receptor beta chains from one sample in a study of shared T cell receptors in the human thymus. Clones were read by immunoSEQ multiplex PCR, and TCRdb kept only the in-frame ones, dropping some. There are around 730,000 clones in the sample; 80% to 90% occur only once, and 0.0095% to 0.013% lies in the top ten. The same specimen was also included in a second study, on human thymus T cells.

Sample: thymocytes. These receptors were obtained from a girl under three years old with a congenital heart defect. Both conserved end residues are part of each CDR3. Each record gives: V gene, J gene, CDR3 length, clone size, D gene, CDR3 DNA, CDR3 protein. The D gene is left open where the match is weak. Size values are once, few and many counts, or a class for expanded clones, and some rows have none.

>TRBV27|TRBJ1-2|13|.|.
TGTGCCAGCACCCATGGGGGGTCCTATGGCTACACCTTC
CASTHGGSYGYTF
>TRBV5-1|TRBJ2-7|15|.|.
TGCGCCAGCAGCTTGGGCGGGACTGATGTCTACGAGCAGTACTTC
CASSLGGTDVYEQYF
>TRBV7-9|TRBJ1-6|16|.|TRBD1
TGTGCCAGCAGCTTAGGTTTGGGGACAGGGGCAAGTCCCCTCCACTTT
CASSLGLGTGASPLHF
>TRBV29-1|TRBJ1-1|11|.|.
TGCAGCGTTATGGGGAGCACTGAAGCTTTCTTT
CSVMGSTEAFF
>TRBV28|TRBJ1-1|15|.|TRBD1
TGTGCCAGCAGCCAAATGACAGGGAAGAACGCTGAAGCTTTCTTT
CASSQMTGKNAEAFF
>TRBV2|TRBJ2-5|14|.|TRBD2
TGTGCCAGCAGTTTCGGACTAGTTCGAGAGACCCAGTACTTC
CASSFGLVRETQYF
>TRBV14|TRBJ2-5|12|.|.
TGTGCCAGCAGCCACCGAACAAAGACCCAGTACTTC
CASSHRTKTQYF
>TRBV9|TRBJ1-4|17|.|.
TGTGCCAGCAGCGTAGGGATCCGGGGGGACACTAATGAAAAACTGTTTTTT
CASSVGIRGDTNEKLFF
>TRBV19|TRBJ1-1|12|.|TRBD1
TGTGCCAGCCACTCCCGGGACAGAGAAGCTTTCTTT
CASHSRDREAFF
>TRBV5-1|TRBJ1-2|13|.|.
TGCGCCAGCAGCCCCCGTCTAGCCCATGGCTACACCTTC
CASSPRLAHGYTF
>TRBV6-1|TRBJ1-1|10|.|.
TGTGCCAGCAGCGAAGGAACCTTGGCCTTT
CASSEGTLAF
>TRBV5-5|TRBJ1-5|16|.|.
TGTGCCAGCAGCAGCCGCGGTGGGGGCCCCTATCAGCCCCAGCATTTT
CASSSRGGGPYQPQHF
>TRBV6-1|TRBJ2-5|13|.|.
TGTGCCAGCAGTCGACTAATGAGAGAGACCCAGTACTTC
CASSRLMRETQYF
>TRBV6-5|TRBJ1-2|16|once|TRBD1
TGTGCCAGCAGTTACCCCGAACAGGGGGCGAGGTATGGCTACACCTTC
CASSYPEQGARYGYTF
>TRBV7-2|TRBJ2-3|16|.|.
TGTGCCAGCAGCTTAGCTCAGGCTAGCGGCACAGATACGCAGTATTTT
CASSLAQASGTDTQYF
>TRBV27|TRBJ1-1|16|.|.
TGTGCCAGCAGTCCCTTTTTGAGGACAGCGAACACTGAAGCTTTCTTT
CASSPFLRTANTEAFF
>TRBV10-3|TRBJ2-1|13|once|TRBD1
TGTGCCATCCGGGACAGGGGCGACAATGAGCAGTTCTTC
CAIRDRGDNEQFF
>TRBV7-9|TRBJ1-1|19|.|.
TGTGCCAGCAGCTCAACCCGAGCTATCCAGGTTAAGAGGAACACTGAAGCTTTCTTT
CASSSTRAIQVKRNTEAFF
>TRBV11-2|TRBJ1-6|15|.|.
TGTGCCAGCAGCTTACGGCGGGGACCCCATTCACCCCTCCACTTT
CASSLRRGPHSPLHF
>TRBV15|TRBJ1-4|15|.|.
TGTGCCACCAGCCTCAGGGCGCGGCACTATGAAAAACTGTTTTTT
CATSLRARHYEKLFF
>TRBV14|TRBJ2-3|17|few|TRBD2
TGTGCCAGCAGCCAAGAAGGCAGCGGGGGGGCCGTGGATACGCAGTATTTT
CASSQEGSGGAVDTQYF
>TRBV10-3|TRBJ1-1|15|.|TRBD1
TGTGCCATCGGGGCAGGGGGCGGACAGAACACTGAAGCTTTCTTT
CAIGAGGGQNTEAFF
>TRBV4-1|TRBJ1-6|20|.|.
TGCGCCAGCAGCCAAGATCGTCACGGAGCTGGTGGAGGGAGTAATTCACCCCTCCACTTT
CASSQDRHGAGGGSNSPLHF
>TRBV7-2|TRBJ1-1|14|few|.
TGTGCCAGCAGCTTAGACAGGAGGAACACTGAAGCTTTCTTT
CASSLDRRNTEAFF
>TRBV27|TRBJ1-1|17|.|.
TGTGCCAGCAGTTTATCCGAAAGCAGGGGTATGAACACTGAAGCTTTCTTT
CASSLSESRGMNTEAFF
>TRBV6-1|TRBJ1-1|16|.|.
TGTGCCAGCAGTGTCTGGGTGGGGCAGGGGCACACTGAAGCTTTCTTT
CASSVWVGQGHTEAFF
>TRBV19|TRBJ2-3|16|.|.
TGTGCCAGTAGAGAGAGTAGCCCACACCCCACAGATACGCAGTATTTT
CASRESSPHPTDTQYF
>TRBV4-2|TRBJ2-5|18|.|TRBD2
TGTGCCAGCAGCCAACTCCGCGAGGGCGGGGGGGCCCAGGAGACCCAGTACTTC
CASSQLREGGGAQETQYF
>TRBV7-6|TRBJ1-5|13|.|TRBD1
TGTGCCAGCAGCTTACAGGGGGACCAGCCCCAGCATTTT
CASSLQGDQPQHF
>TRBV12-5|TRBJ1-2|14|.|.
TGTGCTAGTGGTTTGCGGCCTAGTAATGCTGGCTACACCTTC
CASGLRPSNAGYTF
>TRBV7-2|TRBJ2-1|14|.|TRBD1
TGTGCCAGCAGGGCCGGGACAGCGTACAATGAGCAGTTCTTC
CASRAGTAYNEQFF
>TRBV6-1|TRBJ2-3|16|.|.
TGTGCCAGCAGTGGTAAAAGGGCAGGGAGGAAAGATACGCAGTATTTT
CASSGKRAGRKDTQYF
>TRBV11-2|TRBJ1-1|14|.|.
TGTGCCAGCACCCAAGAAACAGGGTGCACTGAAGCTTTCTTT
CASTQETGCTEAFF
>TRBV12-5|TRBJ1-2|20|.|TRBD1
TGTGCTAGTGGTTTGCCCAGCTCTTATACGGGACAGTTAGCTAACTATGGCTACACCTTC
CASGLPSSYTGQLANYGYTF
>TRBV6-1|TRBJ1-3|15|.|TRBD1
TGTGCCATCCTAGACAGGGCAAGCTCTGGAAACACCATATATTTT
CAILDRASSGNTIYF
>TRBV11-2|TRBJ1-1|15|.|TRBD1
TGTGCCAGCAGTAACGGGACAGAACCGAACACTGAAGCTTTCTTT
CASSNGTEPNTEAFF
>TRBV7-9|TRBJ1-2|15|.|.
TGTGCCAGCAGCCCCAACAGGTTTGGGGCCTATGGCTACACCTTC
CASSPNRFGAYGYTF
>TRBV6-5|TRBJ1-1|14|.|TRBD1
TGTGCCAGCAGTTATAACAGGGGGAACACTGAAGCTTTCTTT
CASSYNRGNTEAFF
>TRBV5-8|TRBJ1-1|17|.|.
TGTGCCAGCAACCGTGGGCAGGAAGATCCTATGAACACTGAAGCTTTCTTT
CASNRGQEDPMNTEAFF
>TRBV28|TRBJ2-1|12|.|.
TGTGCCAGCAGTTTAGGGGAGGATGAGCAGTTCTTC
CASSLGEDEQFF
>TRBV2|TRBJ2-1|15|.|.
TGTGCCAGCAGTGAGTTTACTAGCCTGAGGAATGAGCAGTTCTTC
CASSEFTSLRNEQFF
>TRBV7-9|TRBJ1-2|14|.|TRBD1
TGTGCCAGCAGCTTAGACAGGGGGAGTCATGGCTACACCTTC
CASSLDRGSHGYTF
>TRBV4-2|TRBJ2-5|19|.|TRBD2
TGTGCCAGCAGCCAAGCCCCAAAGGGACTAGCGGGGGGGCGAGAGACCCAGTACTTC
CASSQAPKGLAGGRETQYF
>TRBV27|TRBJ2-1|15|.|TRBD2
TGTGCCAGCAGTTTGACTAGCGGGGGGGCCTGGGAGCAGTTCTTC
CASSLTSGGAWEQFF
>TRBV9|TRBJ1-2|14|.|TRBD1
TGTGCCAGCAGCGTAATACAGGGGGCGCAAGGCTACACCTTC
CASSVIQGAQGYTF
>TRBV5-1|TRBJ1-2|14|.|.
TGCGCCAGCAGACTCGGGTTAGGAGGGTACGGCTACACCTTC
CASRLGLGGYGYTF
>TRBV5-1|TRBJ1-2|15|.|.
TGCGCCAGCAGGAACCTTCCGCCAGGGGCCTATGGCTACACCTTC
CASRNLPPGAYGYTF
>TRBV5-5|TRBJ1-6|15|once|.
TGTGCCAGCAAACACCCTAGCTCCTATAATTCACCCCTCCACTTT
CASKHPSSYNSPLHF
>TRBV5-1|TRBJ2-7|17|.|TRBD1
TGCGCCAGCAGCTCGAACCCGGTTCCGACAGGGGGTCACGAGCAGTACTTC
CASSSNPVPTGGHEQYF
>TRBV12-5|TRBJ2-2|17|.|TRBD1
TGTGCTAGTGGTTTGGGAGAAACAGGGGAGAACACCGGGGAGCTGTTTTTT
CASGLGETGENTGELFF